The present TCR beta chain was sequenced within a study of blood T cell repertoires in COVID-19. The overall study: Researchers got acute and convalescent COVID-19 samples from the United States, Italy and Spain. Nucleic acid was either cDNA or gDNA, and it came from T cells, B-cell-depleted T cells, or PBMCs.

The Seattle site enrolled patients during active infection and followed them longitudinally. This CDR3 comprises 14 residues. The germline gives CDR1 ENHRY, CDR2 SYGVKD. Trimming removed 8 bases from V and 5 bases from J; junction bases left unmatched: 10. Per the authors' pipeline: The assay estimated nucleated cells by amplifying reference gene primers. The table came from immunoSEQ multiplex PCR; TCRdb's copy has only in-frame clones and leaves some out. V and J calls plus clone size are reproduced from that table; the DNA served to infer D and trimming. The sample comprises about 230,000 clones, about nine tenths of which are singletons, and around a tenth rests with the top ten.

This receptor was taken from a man in his forties or fifties with COVID-19, enrolled during active disease. The J gene is TRBJ1-2, the V gene TRBV10-3; 8 bases align to TRBD1. Input material: peripheral blood. The CDR3 spells CAIREDRESYGYTF. The CDR3 nucleotides read TGTGCCATCCGCGAGGACAGGGAATCTTATGGCTACACCTTC.